What follows are 31 T cell receptor beta chains derived from one specimen sequenced in a study of blood T cell repertoires in COVID-19. Profiled with immunoSEQ multiplex PCR; TCRdb holds only in-frame clones, not every one. Of 150,000 to 200,000 clones detected, approximately 79% appear once; the ten largest clones hold about 28%. The sample consisted of peripheral blood. Receptors originate from a woman aged 70-85 years with acute or convalescent COVID-19.

This clone turned up a few times. The chain combines TRBV9 with TRBJ2-7; the match to TRBD2 covers 13 bases. V lost 0 bases and J lost 5; bases outside the gene matches: 8. Germline V gives CDR1 SGDLS, CDR2 YYNGEE. This CDR3 is 17 amino acids long. The CDR3 coding sequence is TGTGCCAGCAGCGTAGGTGGACTAGCGGGAGCAAGCGACGAGCAGTACTTC. It yields the protein CASSVGGLAGASDEQYF. The full variable domain, its missing parts supplied by reference TRBV9 and TRBJ2-7, is DSGVTQTPKHLITATGQRVTLRCSPRSGDLSVYWYQQSLDQGLQFLIQYYNGEERAKGNILERFSAQQFPDLHSELNLSSLELGDSALYFCASSVGGLAGASDEQYFGPGTRLTVT.

The chain uses TRBV30 and TRBJ1-5; D gene ambiguous. V lost 1 base and J lost 1, with 14 bases in between. The germline CDR1 and CDR2 sequences are GTSNPN and SVGIG (reference sequence). There are 16 residues in the CDR3. The CDR3 spells CAWSAGFGISNQPQHF. The CDR3 region has the DNA TGTGCCTGGAGTGCCGGGTTTGGAATAAGCAATCAGCCCCAGCATTTT.

The rearrangement links TRBV7-3 to TRBJ2-1; TRBD2 is a possible D gene (7 bases). Trimming pared 2 bases from V and 9 bases from J, leaving 20 bases between. The CDR3 is made up of 16 amino acids. CDR1 SGHTA and CDR2 FQGTGA come from the germline V gene. The CDR3 here is CASSLFSAGASSEQFF. DNA for the CDR3: TGTGCCAGCAGCTTATTCTCTGCGGGGGCCTCCAGTGAGCAGTTCTTC.

The chain combines TRBV4-1 with TRBJ1-2; D call uncertain. CDR3 length: 14 amino acids. In germline, CDR1 is MGHRA, CDR2 YSYEKL. Deletions cut 0 bases from V and 7 bases from J, with 12 bases between. The CDR3 here is CASSQDDGESGYTF. CDR3 nucleotides: TGCGCCAGCAGCCAAGATGACGGGGAGAGTGGCTACACCTTC.

The genes are TRBV7-2 and TRBJ2-2, with unresolved D. This CDR3 is 14 amino acids long. Trimming pared 3 bases from V and 0 bases from J, leaving 5 bases between. The germline V gene encodes CDR1 SGHTA and CDR2 FQGNSA. CDR3 coding DNA: TGTGCCAGCAGCTTTAATACGAACACCGGGGAGCTGTTTTTT. This encodes CASSFNTNTGELFF.

The rearrangement joins TRBV29-1 to TRBJ2-2, with 8 positions matching TRBD2. CDR1 is SQVTM, CDR2 ANQGSEA, per germline. With V trimmed by 4 bases and J by 6 bases, 4 bases remained unmatched. This CDR3 spans 13 amino acids. CDR3 sequence (DNA): TGCAGCGTTGTGAGAGCGGGAGCCGGGGAGCTGTTTTTT. It yields the protein CSVVRAGAGELFF.

Only a few counts were recorded for this clone. The chain joins TRBV5-1 to TRBJ1-1, with 7 nucleotides matching TRBD1. V shed 5 bases and J 3 bases; nucleotides not matched to a gene: 7. CDR3 size: 14 residues. Germline CDR1 SGHRS, CDR2 YFSETQ. The CDR3 is CASSPTGTHTEAFF. The CDR3 bases are TGCGCCAGCAGTCCGACAGGGACCCACACTGAAGCTTTCTTT.

This clone was seen once. The chain has TRBV24-1 and TRBJ2-1; unclear D gene. This CDR3 is built from 12 residues. V lost 9 bases and J 5 bases, leaving 10 bases between the germline ends. Germline assignment: CDR1 KGHDR and CDR2 SFDVKD. CDR3: CATGPGHNEQFF. In DNA, the CDR3 is TGTGCCACCGGTCCAGGTCACAATGAGCAGTTCTTC.

This chain connects TRBV19 to TRBJ1-2; 8 positions agree with TRBD1. Per germline, CDR1 LNHDA and CDR2 SQIVND (reference sequence). Trimming removed 4 bases from V and 0 bases from J; junction bases left unmatched: 7. This CDR3 region has 16 residues. The DNA for the CDR3 is TGTGCCAGTAGTACCCGACAGGGGACCGCTAACTATGGCTACACCTTC. The encoded protein is CASSTRQGTANYGYTF.

V and J are TRBV29-1 and TRBJ2-7; D possibly corresponds to TRBD2 (6 bases). The germline V gene has CDR1 SQVTM and CDR2 ANQGSEA. There are 12 residues in the CDR3. V lost 4 bases, J lost 3 bases, and 10 bases lay in between. The CDR3 coding sequence is TGCAGCGTTGGGGAGGCATACTACGAGCAGTACTTC. As protein: CSVGEAYYEQYF.

This clone has a single count. The chain links TRBV5-1 to TRBJ2-5; D is possibly TRBD1 (5 bases). CDR3 length equals 13 residues. The germline gives CDR1 SGHRS, CDR2 YFSETQ. The V end lost 4 bases, the J end lost 2 bases, and 9 bases lay between the germline ends. The CDR3 spells CASSRTPQETQYF. DNA for the CDR3: TGCGCCAGCAGCCGGACACCTCAAGAGACCCAGTACTTC.

The rearrangement uses TRBV3-1 (or the pseudogene TRBV3-2) and TRBJ1-1; D not resolved. The CDR3 has 14 residues. Trimming took 10 bases from V and 4 from J, leaving 19 bases between them. Germline CDR1 LGHDT, CDR2 YNNKEL (reference sequence). For the CDR3, the DNA is TGTGCCACTAGCAGAAGGGAGGGAGGCACTGAAGCTTTCTTT. As protein: CATSRREGGTEAFF.

V is TRBV9 and J is TRBJ2-1, with D possibly TRBD2 on 6 matching bases. Trimming removed 6 bases at V and 4 bases at J, with 17 bases between. Per germline, CDR1 SGDLS and CDR2 YYNGEE. The CDR3 has 15 residues. The DNA for the CDR3 is TGTGCCAGCACCCCGTGGGACTTGCCGTACAATGAGCAGTTCTTC. Residues: CASTPWDLPYNEQFF. The full variable domain, with the rest looked up from reference TRBV9 and TRBJ2-1, is DSGVTQTPKHLITATGQRVTLRCSPRSGDLSVYWYQQSLDQGLQFLIQYYNGEERAKGNILERFSAQQFPDLHSELNLSSLELGDSALYFCASTPWDLPYNEQFFGPGTRLTVL.

This clone has just a few counts. V usage is TRBV25-1 and J usage is TRBJ1-1; a possible D gene is TRBD1 (5 bases). CDR1 and CDR2 from the germline V gene are MGHDK and SYGVNS. V shed 6 bases and J shed 1 base, with 18 bases lying between them. CDR3 length: 16 amino acids. CDR3 DNA sequence: TGTGCCAGCAGGGCACTCATGACAGCACGGAACACTGAAGCTTTCTTT. Residues: CASRALMTARNTEAFF.

This chain uses TRBV12-3 or TRBV12-4 with TRBJ1-2; D is uncertain. The CDR3 contains 12 residues. The germline V and J ends were trimmed by 3 bases and 4 bases, with 6 bases remaining between them. DNA for the CDR3: TGTGCCAGCAGTTTGTATCCCTATGGCTACACCTTC. This codes for CASSLYPYGYTF.

The gene calls are TRBV25-1 and TRBJ1-1; possible D gene TRBD1, 5 bases. V was cut by 6 bases and J by 11 bases, with 25 bases left in between. This CDR3 region has 15 residues. Germline assignment: CDR1 MGHDK and CDR2 SYGVNS. The CDR3: CASRVEAGSVSKAFF. CDR3 coding DNA: TGTGCCAGCAGGGTTGAGGCAGGGTCGGTTTCAAAGGCTTTCTTT.

J is TRBJ2-5 and V is TRBV4-1, with 10 nucleotides matching TRBD2. The CDR3 covers 16 residues. Germline V gives CDR1 MGHRA, CDR2 YSYEKL. V shed 0 bases and J 1 base; nucleotides not matched to a gene: 2. The CDR3 DNA follows: TGCGCCAGCAGCCAAGACTCTAGCGGGGGCCAAGAGACCCAGTACTTC. Protein sequence: CASSQDSSGGQETQYF.

The rearrangement links TRBV9 to TRBJ1-2; 10 bases match TRBD1. Germline CDR1 SGDLS, CDR2 YYNGEE. The V segment lost 0 bases and the J segment 4 bases; nucleotides outside the gene matches: 3. CDR3 size: 15 residues. The CDR3 DNA is TGTGCCAGCAGCGTAGCAGGGACAGGGGTCTATGGCTACACCTTC. It translates to CASSVAGTGVYGYTF.

This clone has a single count. The DNA of the CDR3 is TGTGCCAGCAGCGTTAGCGGGAGCTCCTACAATGAGCAGTTCTTC. This sequence encodes CASSVSGSSYNEQFF. The chain joins TRBV5-5 to TRBJ2-1; 9 bases are shared with TRBD2. The CDR3 has 15 amino acids. Trimming took 4 bases from V and 0 from J; bases not matched to a gene: 2. The germline gives CDR1 SGHKS, CDR2 YYEKEE (reference sequence).

The chain links TRBV5-4 to TRBJ2-5; D gene uncertain. CDR1 SGHNT and CDR2 YYREEE come from the germline V gene (reference sequence). Between the trimmed V and J ends, which lost 0 bases and 3 bases, there was a span of 15 bases. The CDR3 length is 16 residues. In nucleotides, the CDR3 is TGTGCCAGCAGCTTGGGGAGCCTGATCGTTAAAGAGACCCAGTACTTC. Protein: CASSLGSLIVKETQYF.

The rearrangement links TRBV4-1 to TRBJ2-3; 9 nucleotides line up with TRBD1. Germline assignment: CDR1 MGHRA and CDR2 YSYEKL. The CDR3 runs to 16 residues. Trimming cost V 1 base and J 4 bases; bases outside gene matches: 6. CDR3 DNA sequence: TGCGCCAGCAGCCAAGGGACAGGGGTGGGCGCAGATACGCAGTATTTT. Its translation is CASSQGTGVGADTQYF.

The chain uses TRBV19 and TRBJ1-2; D ambiguous. V lost 2 bases, J lost 6 bases, and 13 bases lay in between. This CDR3 is built from 14 residues. In germline, CDR1 is LNHDA, CDR2 SQIVND (reference sequence). The CDR3 DNA follows: TGTGCCAGTAGTATATCCCCCGGTGCGGATGGCTACACCTTC. Translation: CASSISPGADGYTF.

This chain connects TRBV9 to TRBJ2-2; tentatively, D is TRBD2 (6 bases). Germline lookup yields CDR1 SGDLS and CDR2 YYNGEE. Trimming stripped 0 bases from V and 2 bases from J, with 11 bases between. The CDR3 loop spans 16 amino acids. The CDR3 DNA follows: TGTGCCAGCAGCGTAGGGGGGACTCCTAACACCGGGGAGCTGTTTTTT. Its translation: CASSVGGTPNTGELFF.

The genes are TRBV18 and TRBJ2-1; tentatively, D is TRBD2 (5 bases). The CDR3 contains 18 residues. V lost 6 bases and J 4 bases, leaving 25 bases between the germline ends. CDR1 and CDR2 from the germline V gene are KGHSH and LQKENI. Written as DNA, the CDR3 is TGTGCCAGCTCCCCCTTTCCTGTTTCTGCTAGCATTTACAATGAGCAGTTCTTC. Amino acids: CASSPFPVSASIYNEQFF.

The chain combines TRBV4-1 with TRBJ1-2, with a weak D call TRBD1 (6 bases). This CDR3 has 14 residues. Germline V gene data show CDR1 as MGHRA and CDR2 as YSYEKL. Trimming took 1 base from V and 7 from J, leaving 13 bases between them. Here the CDR3 reads CASSQVGGEIGYTF. Written as DNA, the CDR3 is TGCGCCAGCAGCCAAGTAGGGGGGGAGATTGGCTACACCTTC.

The chain is built from TRBV12-2 and TRBJ2-3; the table's D gene call, TRBD2, was not cross checked with the DNA. TRBV12-2 is a pseudogene. The CDR3 sequence is 16 residues long. CDR3 nucleotide sequence: TGTGCAAGTCGCCCTAGGACTAGCGGGTTCCTTTATACGCAGTATTTT. It specifies CASRPRTSGFLYTQYF.

The J gene is TRBJ1-6, the V gene TRBV27; D may be TRBD1 (6 bases). This CDR3 has 17 amino acids. The germline V gene encodes CDR1 MNHEY and CDR2 SMNVEV (reference sequence). V lost 5 bases, J lost 3 bases, and 17 bases lay in between. CDR3 nucleotides: TGTGCCAGCAGTGCCCCCTTGACAGGAAACTATAATTCACCCCTCCACTTT. This encodes CASSAPLTGNYNSPLHF.

The rearrangement joins TRBV19 to TRBJ2-1, with D maybe TRBD2 (6 bases). Germline-derived CDR1 and CDR2 are LNHDA and SQIVND (reference sequence). CDR3 length: 22 amino acids. V was cut by 3 bases and J by 0 bases, with 30 bases left in between. The CDR3 nucleotides are TGTGCCAGTAGTATCTTATTCTCCCCTGAGCGGGTGAGGCAGAGCTCCTACAATGAGCAGTTCTTC. Its protein product is CASSILFSPERVRQSSYNEQFF.

This clone has just a few counts. This chain connects TRBV9 to TRBJ2-7, with TRBD2 matching 10 bases. Trimming removed 0 bases from V and 4 bases from J; junction bases left unmatched: 7. The CDR3 extends over 16 amino acids. From germline, CDR1 is SGDLS and CDR2 YYNGEE. The CDR3 DNA reads as TGTGCCAGCAGCGTAGGGCGTAGCGGGAGGATTTACGAGCAGTACTTC. Amino acids: CASSVGRSGRIYEQYF.

This rearrangement joins TRBV6-1 to TRBJ1-4, with D unresolved. Germline CDR1 is MNHNS and CDR2 is SASEGT. With 2 bases removed from V and 8 bases from J, the gap between germline ends came to 15 bases. This CDR3 is built from 15 residues. In DNA, the CDR3 is TGTGCCAGCAGTGAAATGAGGGCAGGACGAGAAAAACTGTTTTTT. Translation: CASSEMRAGREKLFF.

V usage is TRBV10-3 and J usage is TRBJ1-2; no clear D. Deletions cut 3 bases from V and 10 bases from J, with 15 bases between. The germline V gene has CDR1 ENHRY and CDR2 SYGVKD. The CDR3 has 13 residues. The CDR3, as DNA: TGTGCCATCAGTGACGAGGGTAGGGCCATCTACACCTTC. Translating gives CAISDEGRAIYTF.